Shown below are 4 T cell receptor beta chains from a single sample sequenced in a study of T cell changes during pregnancy in multiple sclerosis. Libraries were prepared by immunoSEQ multiplex PCR; TCRdb keeps only in-frame clonotypes and omits some of them. The sample contains fewer than 75,000 clones, approximately 90% of which appear only once. The sequencing here drew on peripheral blood, taken after pregnancy. These receptors were taken from a female donor in good health, enrolled as a control in a pregnancy study.

The V and J genes are TRBV6-1 and TRBJ2-5, with D possibly TRBD2 on 6 matching bases. The CDR3 spans 15 residues. Germline CDR1 is MNHNS and CDR2 is SASEGT. V shed 3 bases and J shed 5 bases, with 16 bases lying between them. The CDR3 DNA follows: TGTGCCAGCAGTGAGGGACTCACCCTAGGGGAGACCCAGTACTTC. It is translated as CASSEGLTLGETQYF.

The genes are TRBV19 and TRBJ1-5; TRBD1 agrees at 8 bases. Unmatched junction bases numbered 3, after V lost 4 bases and J lost 1 base. This CDR3 has 15 amino acids. Germline V CDR1 and CDR2: LNHDA, SQIVND (reference sequence). The CDR3 loop reads CASSSGTGSNQPQHF. The DNA of the CDR3 is TGTGCCAGTAGTAGCGGGACAGGCAGCAATCAGCCCCAGCATTTT. The whole variable domain, remainder taken from reference TRBV19 and TRBJ1-5, is DGGITQSPKYLFRKEGQNVTLSCEQNLNHDAMYWYRQDPGQGLRLIYYSQIVNDFQKGDIAEGYSVSREKKESFPLTVTSAQKNPTAFYLCASSSGTGSNQPQHFGDGTRLSIL.

The chain uses TRBV20-1 and TRBJ2-5, with D tentatively TRBD2 (6 bases). Trimming removed 5 bases at V and 5 bases at J, with 9 bases between. Germline V CDR1 and CDR2: DFQATT, SNEGSKA (reference sequence). This CDR3 region has 11 residues. CDR3 nucleotides: TGCAGTGCTCGGGAGTGGGAGACCCAGTACTTC. Amino acids: CSAREWETQYF.

This chain uses TRBV7-3 with TRBJ1-1, with D perhaps TRBD1 (6 bases). The CDR3 loop spans 14 amino acids. Germline V gene lookup returns CDR1 SGHTA and CDR2 FQGTGA. V was shortened by 4 bases and J by 1 base, with 10 bases between the two germline ends. As DNA, the CDR3 is TGTGCCAGCAGCTCGGGACACCCGAACACTGAAGCTTTCTTT. This codes for CASSSGHPNTEAFF. The full variable domain, with the rest looked up from reference TRBV7-3 and TRBJ1-1, is GAGVSQTPSNKVTEKGKYVELRCDPISGHTALYWYRQSLGQGPEFLIYFQGTGAADDSGLPNDRFFAVRPEGSVSTLKIQRTERGDSAVYLCASSSGHPNTEAFFGQGTRLTVV.